This is a list of T cell receptor beta chains from one sample in a study of CD8 T cells in ankylosing spondylitis. From the 5' RACE reads, TCRdb called clonotypes with MiXCR, one entry per CDR3 protein. The sample shows 450,000 or so distinct CDR3 sequences, roughly 27% of them seen only once. Input material: blood, either unsorted or a sorted T cell fraction (not recorded which). All receptors come from a male donor with ankylosing spondylitis. Both conserved end residues are part of each CDR3. A D gene is named only where the DNA matches it firmly. The size entry is marked missing in some rows and otherwise reads once, few, many or a size class.

J gene,V gene,clone size,D gene,CDR3 protein,CDR3 DNA
TRBJ1-4,TRBV10-3,few,TRBD1,CAIRPGTGSNEKLFF,TGTGCCATCAGACCCGGGACAGGGAGTAATGAAAAACTGTTTTTT
TRBJ2-2,TRBV9,NA,TRBD2,CASSVGSGRATGELFF,TGTGCCAGCAGCGTAGGGAGCGGGAGAGCCACCGGGGAGCTGTTTTTT
TRBJ2-3,TRBV27,NA,TRBD2,CASSFSGTSGSASKASTDTQYF,TGTGCCAGCAGTTTCTCCGGGACTAGCGGGAGTGCGTCTAAAGCTAGCACAGATACGCAGTATTTT
TRBJ2-1,TRBV5-5,NA,NA,CASSLERSWEQFF,TGTGCCAGCAGCTTAGAAAGGTCATGGGAGCAGTTCTTC
TRBJ2-5,TRBV14,NA,TRBD2,CASSQATSVETQYF,TGTGCCAGCAGCCAAGCCACTAGCGTTGAGACCCAGTACTTC
TRBJ2-7,TRBV25-1,few,TRBD2,CASTGGVVGFEQYF,TGTGCCAGCACGGGGGGAGTTGTCGGTTTCGAGCAGTACTTC
TRBJ2-5,TRBV3-1,NA,NA,CASSQRMEETQYF,TGTGCCAGCAGCCAACGGATGGAAGAGACCCAGTACTTC
TRBJ2-2,TRBV2,NA,TRBD1,CASSETGEITGELFF,TGTGCCAGCAGTGAGACAGGGGAAATTACCGGGGAGCTGTTTTTT
TRBJ2-2,TRBV3-1,NA,NA,CASSQGEGGNTGELFF,TGTGCCAGCAGCCAAGGAGAAGGGGGGAACACCGGGGAGCTGTTTTTT
TRBJ2-1,TRBV29-1,few,NA,CSVEWGAGESYNEQFF,TGCAGCGTTGAGTGGGGGGCGGGAGAGTCCTACAATGAGCAGTTCTTC
TRBJ2-5,TRBV5-1,few,NA,CASSLRQREETQYF,TGCGCCAGCAGCTTGAGGCAGAGAGAAGAGACCCAGTACTTC
TRBJ2-7,TRBV29-1,many,TRBD2,CSVGEPGLARHEQYF,TGCAGCGTCGGGGAACCGGGACTAGCAAGACACGAGCAGTACTTC
TRBJ2-3,TRBV14,NA,NA,CASSPVGRGADTQYF,TGTGCCAGCAGCCCGGTTGGGAGAGGGGCAGATACGCAGTATTTT
TRBJ2-1,TRBV4-2,few,TRBD2,CASSRTGTSGTPSYNEQFF,TGTGCCAGCAGCCGAACCGGGACTAGCGGGACTCCCTCCTACAATGAGCAGTTCTTC
TRBJ1-1,TRBV20-1,NA,NA,CSVHSAANTEAFF,TGCAGTGTTCATTCGGCTGCGAACACTGAAGCTTTCTTT
TRBJ2-1,TRBV7-9,NA,TRBD2,CASSGASGSTVEQFF,TGTGCCAGCAGCGGCGCTAGCGGGAGTACGGTTGAGCAGTTCTTC
TRBJ1-5,TRBV6-1,NA,NA,CASSEAGQLQPQHF,TGTGCCAGCAGTGAAGCGGGGCAGCTCCAGCCCCAGCATTTT
TRBJ2-7,TRBV4-1,NA,NA,CASSQGPEYEQYF,TGCGCCAGCAGCCAGGGTCCTGAGTACGAGCAGTACTTC
TRBJ1-5,TRBV12-3/TRBV12-4,NA,NA,CASQGPQAGWRPQHF,TGTGCCAGCCAGGGGCCCCAGGCAGGATGGAGGCCCCAGCATTTT
TRBJ2-2,TRBV5-1,NA,NA,CASSHTTSQNTGELFF,TGCGCCAGCAGCCACACCACCTCTCAGAACACCGGGGAGCTGTTTTTT
TRBJ1-1,TRBV5-1,NA,NA,CASSQLGGDEAFF,TGCGCCAGCAGCCAGTTGGGGGGCGACGAAGCTTTCTTT
TRBJ1-1,TRBV5-1,many,TRBD1,CASSFDRADTEAFF,TGCGCCAGCAGCTTCGACAGGGCAGACACTGAAGCTTTCTTT
TRBJ1-3,TRBV15,many,NA,CATSSGYGGLSGNTIYF,TGTGCCACCAGCAGTGGGTACGGGGGACTCTCTGGAAACACCATATATTTT
TRBJ2-5,TRBV30,NA,NA,CASTDYSQETQYF,TGTGCTTCTACGGACTACTCCCAAGAGACCCAGTACTTC
TRBJ2-5,TRBV5-1,NA,TRBD1,CASRGTGGAVETQYF,TGCGCCAGCAGGGGGACAGGGGGCGCGGTGGAGACCCAGTACTTC
TRBJ1-1,TRBV7-9,NA,NA,CASSLVGITDTEAFF,TGTGCCAGCAGCTTAGTCGGGATTACGGACACTGAAGCTTTCTTT
TRBJ2-1,TRBV6-1,NA,TRBD2,CASRWTSGIDEQFF,TGTGCCAGCAGGTGGACTAGCGGGATCGATGAGCAGTTCTTC
TRBJ2-2,TRBV6-1,NA,TRBD1,CASSEGRGFGGELFF,TGTGCCAGCAGTGAAGGCAGGGGGTTTGGCGGGGAGCTGTTTTTT
TRBJ2-7,TRBV29-1,NA,NA,CSGGLSSYEQYF,TGCAGCGGGGGACTGAGCTCCTACGAGCAGTACTTC
TRBJ1-1,TRBV10-3,few,NA,CAISEEGRRSTEAFF,TGTGCCATCAGTGAGGAAGGGAGGAGGAGCACTGAAGCTTTCTTT
TRBJ2-7,TRBV12-3/TRBV12-4,NA,TRBD2,CASRPTSGTKYEQYF,TGTGCCAGCAGACCAACTAGCGGGACGAAATACGAGCAGTACTTC
TRBJ1-2,TRBV29-1,few,NA,CSVRTDNYGYTF,TGCAGCGTTAGGACTGATAACTATGGCTACACCTTC
TRBJ2-5,TRBV12-3/TRBV12-4,few,NA,CASSFLRVETQYF,TGTGCCAGCAGTTTCCTCAGGGTTGAGACCCAGTACTTC
TRBJ2-2,TRBV7-6,NA,TRBD2,CASSLALLAGTGELFF,TGTGCCAGCAGCTTAGCGCTACTAGCGGGGACCGGGGAGCTGTTTTTT
TRBJ1-5,TRBV7-6,NA,NA,CASSLQGYQPQHF,TGTGCCAGCAGCCTACAGGGATATCAGCCCCAGCATTTT